This T cell receptor (beta chain) was obtained from a study of memory CD4+ T cells and cytomegalovirus serostatus. The sort gate was single viable CD3+CD4+CD8-CD45RO+ cells for memory CD4+ T cells. Using immunoSEQ multiplex PCR, the repertoire was profiled, and TCRdb retains in-frame clones only, with some absent. This sample has approximately 46,000 clones, with over 75% found just once. V was clipped by 0 bases and J by 8 bases, with 14 bases between them. This CDR3 region has 14 residues. CDR1 and CDR2 from the germline V gene are GTSNPN and SVGIG (reference sequence). Overall study findings and caveats: The CMV-associated TCR signature appears largely within the CD4+ memory repertoire.

This clone was detected only once. Antigen unknown. What was sequenced was memory CD4+ T cells from blood. This clonotype originated in an adult in good health and CMV-seronegative. This rearrangement joins TRBV30 to TRBJ2-1, with TRBD2 as a possible D gene (6 bases). In nucleotides, the CDR3 is TGTGCCTGGAGTGTTGGCGGGGAATCGGATGAGCAGTTCTTC. This translates into CAWSVGGESDEQFF. Supplemented by reference TRBV30 and TRBJ2-1, the full variable domain reads SQTIHQWPATLVQPVGSPLSLECTVEGTSNPNLYWYRQAAGRGLQLLFYSVGIGQISSEVPQNLSASRPQDRQFILSSKKLLLSDSGFYLCAWSVGGESDEQFFGPGTRLTVL.